This T cell receptor beta chain was observed in a study of molecular identifiers for immune sequencing clone quantification. Study results and limitations: Amid more than 800,000 naive cells, spiked Jurkat TCR RNA from one cell was reportedly still detectable.

This clonotype was counted a few times. Its specificity is not known. At one end the junction does not follow the germline gene, possibly because of a read error. The V gene's germline CDR1 is MGHDK and CDR2 SYGVNS. The CDR3 totals 15 residues. Naive CD8 T cells, phenotype CD8+CD4-CCR7+CD45RA+, were sorted. TCRdb independently ran MiXCR on the PCR reads; one entry per CDR3 protein. Here the sample spans 400,000 to 600,000 distinct CDR3 sequences, about a fifth being singletons. The sequenced sample was naive CD8+ T cells from blood, with Jurkat cell RNA spiked in. As to subset: FACS-sorted CD8+CD4-CCR7+CD45RA+ naive T cells. The V call is TRBV25-1, the J call TRBJ2-5, with TRBD2 matching 11 bases. The clonotype originates from a human donor in good health. Some libraries in this study had Jurkat cell RNA spiked in. The DNA of the CDR3 is TGTGCCAGCGGTCCCCTAGCGGGAGGCCAAGGGACCCAGTACTTC. Translated, it gives CASGPLAGGQGTQYF.